Presented here are 7 T cell receptor beta chains from one specimen sequenced in a study of somatic mutations in cytotoxic T cells in rheumatoid arthritis. TCRdb keeps only in-frame clones here, not all; method: immunoSEQ multiplex PCR. This table has approximately 20,000 clones, 85% appearing once. The sequenced sample was CD8+ T cells sorted from blood. Source of these receptors: a woman aged 35 to 49 with rheumatoid arthritis.

The V and J genes are TRBV10-2 and TRBJ2-1, with TRBD2 matching 7 bases. Germline CDR1 WSHSY, CDR2 SAAADI. This CDR3 has 14 amino acids. Trimming cost V 6 bases and J 5 bases; bases outside gene matches: 7. The CDR3 region is CASSLILADNEQFF. The CDR3, as DNA: TGCGCCAGCAGCCTAATTCTAGCGGACAATGAGCAGTTCTTC.

This chain connects TRBV28 to TRBJ2-3; 12 nucleotides agree with TRBD2. The germline CDR1 and CDR2 sequences are MDHEN and SYDVKM. V trimming: 3 bases; J trimming: 5 bases; junction bases outside the gene matches: 15. The CDR3 extends over 19 amino acids. CDR3 residues: CASSLLTSGGHEKGDTQYF. CDR3 nucleotide sequence: TGTGCCAGCAGTTTGTTGACTAGCGGGGGTCACGAGAAGGGAGATACGCAGTATTTT.

The V gene is TRBV9, the J gene TRBJ1-1; D is undetermined. The CDR3 runs to 16 residues. Trimming shortened V by 0 bases and J by 7 bases, and 19 bases separated the two germline ends. Looked up from germline, CDR1 is SGDLS and CDR2 is YYNGEE. CDR3 amino acids: CASSVDREGGQLEAFF. In DNA form, the CDR3 reads TGTGCCAGCAGCGTAGACCGGGAGGGAGGGCAGCTTGAAGCTTTCTTT. Together with reference TRBV9 and TRBJ1-1, the CDR3 gives the full variable domain: DSGVTQTPKHLITATGQRVTLRCSPRSGDLSVYWYQQSLDQGLQFLIQYYNGEERAKGNILERFSAQQFPDLHSELNLSSLELGDSALYFCASSVDREGGQLEAFFGQGTRLTVV.

CDR3 in DNA: TGCGCCAGCAGCCAAGCACTAGCGCCTAGGGATGAGCAGTTCTTC. Its translation is CASSQALAPRDEQFF. V gene TRBV4-1 combines with J gene TRBJ2-1, with 7 bases lining up with TRBD2. Germline trimming cut 1 base from V and 8 bases from J; bases unmatched to any gene: 8. Germline CDR1 reads MGHRA; CDR2 reads YSYEKL. This CDR3 is built from 15 residues.

This chain uses TRBV4-1 with TRBJ2-2; TRBD1 might be the D (5 bases). The CDR3 has 16 amino acids. V gave up 0 bases and J gave up 4 bases, with 12 bases separating them. Germline CDR1 and CDR2: MGHRA and YSYEKL. The CDR3 DNA reads TGCGCCAGCAGCCAAGATCGCTTGACAGCCACCGGGGAGCTGTTTTTT. This translates into CASSQDRLTATGELFF.

The chain joins TRBV19 to TRBJ2-7, with a possible D match to TRBD2 (5 bases). CDR3 length: 12 amino acids. CDR1 LNHDA and CDR2 SQIVND come from the germline V gene (reference sequence). The V gene lost 4 bases and the J gene lost 3 bases, with 7 bases spanning the gap. CDR3 sequence reads: CASSSGLYEQYF. CDR3 in DNA: TGTGCCAGTAGTAGCGGGCTCTACGAGCAGTACTTC.

This clone has a handful of counts. The chain joins TRBV7-3 to TRBJ2-2; 7 bases agree with TRBD1. Germline V lookup: CDR1 SGHTA, CDR2 FQGTGA. The CDR3 consists of 15 residues. With 8 bases clipped from V and 6 bases from J, the junction kept 12 bases outside the gene matches. CDR3 in amino acids: CASSLTTGMAGELFF. As DNA, the CDR3 is TGTGCCAGCTCCCTCACGACAGGGATGGCCGGGGAGCTGTTTTTT.